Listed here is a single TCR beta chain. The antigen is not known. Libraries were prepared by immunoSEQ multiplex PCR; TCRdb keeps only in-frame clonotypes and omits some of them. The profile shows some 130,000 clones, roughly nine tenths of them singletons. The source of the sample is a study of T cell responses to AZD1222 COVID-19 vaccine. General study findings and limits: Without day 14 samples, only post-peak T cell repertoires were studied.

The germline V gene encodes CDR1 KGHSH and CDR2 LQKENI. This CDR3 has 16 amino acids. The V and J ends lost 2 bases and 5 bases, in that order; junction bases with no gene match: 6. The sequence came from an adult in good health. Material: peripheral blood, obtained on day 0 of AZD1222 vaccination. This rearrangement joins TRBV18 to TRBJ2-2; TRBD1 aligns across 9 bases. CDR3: CASSPIQGAETGELFF. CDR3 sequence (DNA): TGTGCCAGCTCACCAATACAGGGGGCCGAAACCGGGGAGCTGTTTTTT.